The entry below describes one T cell receptor (beta chain). Its antigen is as yet unknown. Libraries were made from TCR beta cDNA, and they carried unique molecular identifiers. MiXCR, applied by TCRdb to the PCR reads, yields one record per CDR3 protein. The data contain approximately 730,000 distinct CDR3 sequences, 25% to 30% of them singletons. From germline, CDR1 is DFQATT and CDR2 SNEGSKA (reference sequence). V lost 5 bases, J lost 9 bases, and 19 bases lay in between. The length of the CDR3 is 13 residues. The data were taken from a study of post-analysis software for immune sequencing data. General observations from the study: In patients, TRBV5-6, TRBV5-1 and TRBV20-1 belonged to roughly five TRBV segments found more frequently than in controls.

The chain carries TRBV20-1 and TRBJ1-2, with unresolved D. Material: blood. The receptor was derived from a girl aged 5-17 years with multiple sclerosis. This chain's CDR3 is CSAPPGPEWSYTF. The CDR3 nucleotides are TGCAGTGCTCCCCCCGGACCTGAGTGGAGCTACACCTTC.